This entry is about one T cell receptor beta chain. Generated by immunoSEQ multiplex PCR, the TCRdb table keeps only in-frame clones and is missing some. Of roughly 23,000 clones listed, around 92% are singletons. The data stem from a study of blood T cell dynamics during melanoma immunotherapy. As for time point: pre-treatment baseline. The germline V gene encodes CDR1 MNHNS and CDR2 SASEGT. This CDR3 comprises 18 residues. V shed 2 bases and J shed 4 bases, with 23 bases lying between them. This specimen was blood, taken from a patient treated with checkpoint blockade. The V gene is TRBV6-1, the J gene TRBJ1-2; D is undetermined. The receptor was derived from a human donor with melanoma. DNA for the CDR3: TGTGCCAGCAGTGAACGGGAATTGGCAGGCGGATTTAGCTATGGCTACACCTTC. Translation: CASSERELAGGFSYGYTF.